The clone carrying this T cell receptor beta chain was counted at least ten times. This record belongs to a study of T cells in Graves' hyperthyroidism and ophthalmopathy. The hyperthyroidism was newly diagnosed and had lasted under 2 months; the patients were aged 18 to 65. The TCR beta CDR3 regions underwent amplification using RNA transcripts as the source. HTBI primers drove first-round RT-PCR of the TCR CDR3. TCRdb independently ran MiXCR on the multiplex PCR reads; one entry per CDR3 protein. The sample holds fewer than 550,000 distinct CDR3 sequences, approximately 14% seen once. The CDR3 consists of 14 residues. V was shortened by 0 bases and J by 4 bases, with 10 bases between the two germline ends. CDR1 and CDR2 (germline): SQVTM, ANQGSEA.

This sequence originates from a woman aged 18-29 years with Graves' hyperthyroidism. Sequencing was performed on blood. The V gene is TRBV29-1, the J gene TRBJ1-3; D is uncertain. CDR3 loop: CSVEDPGSGNTIYF. CDR3 DNA sequence: TGCAGCGTTGAAGATCCTGGGTCCGGAAACACCATATATTTT.